Listed below are T cell receptor beta chains from one sample, sequenced in a study of blood T cells in healthy people across ages. A single record per CDR3 protein comes from TCRdb applying MiXCR to the 5' RACE reads. The profile shows 1.2 million to 1.5 million distinct CDR3 sequences, roughly 64% of them singletons. The sequenced material came from blood. Receptors originate from a man aged 18 to 30 in good health. Each CDR3 is given with its conserved first and last residue. Fields, in order: CDR3 length, J gene, D gene, clone size, V gene, CDR3 protein, CDR3 DNA. The D gene is left open where the match is weak. Clone size is shown for a subset of rows, as once, few, many or a class of expanded clone.

CDR3 length: 15; J gene: TRBJ2-3; D gene: NA; clone size: few; V gene: TRBV20-1; CDR3 protein: CSANSVGLHTDTQYF; CDR3 DNA: TGCAGTGCTAATTCCGTTGGGCTCCACACAGATACGCAGTATTTT
CDR3 length: 15; J gene: TRBJ1-1; D gene: NA; clone size: NA; V gene: TRBV6-1; CDR3 protein: CASSEVRGSGTEAFF; CDR3 DNA: TGTGCCAGCAGTGAAGTTAGAGGGTCGGGGACTGAAGCTTTCTTT
CDR3 length: 15; J gene: TRBJ2-1; D gene: TRBD1; clone size: NA; V gene: TRBV15; CDR3 protein: CATSPNRGLENEQFF; CDR3 DNA: TGTGCCACCAGCCCTAACAGGGGCCTCGAAAATGAGCAGTTCTTC
CDR3 length: 15; J gene: TRBJ2-7; D gene: NA; clone size: NA; V gene: TRBV12-3/TRBV12-4; CDR3 protein: CASSLIPGNHYEQYF; CDR3 DNA: TGTGCCAGCAGTTTAATCCCCGGAAATCACTACGAGCAGTACTTC
CDR3 length: 13; J gene: TRBJ2-7; D gene: NA; clone size: few; V gene: TRBV4-3; CDR3 protein: CASSQAVGYEQYF; CDR3 DNA: TGCGCCAGCAGCCAAGCGGTCGGCTACGAGCAGTACTTC
CDR3 length: 14; J gene: TRBJ1-1; D gene: NA; clone size: few; V gene: TRBV29-1; CDR3 protein: CSVAPSGVNTEAFF; CDR3 DNA: TGCAGCGTCGCGCCCTCAGGAGTGAACACTGAAGCTTTCTTT
CDR3 length: 14; J gene: TRBJ1-4; D gene: NA; clone size: few; V gene: TRBV6-5; CDR3 protein: CASSGRGAAEKLFF; CDR3 DNA: TGTGCCAGCAGCGGGCGGGGGGCGGCGGAAAAACTGTTTTTT
CDR3 length: 15; J gene: TRBJ2-1; D gene: NA; clone size: few; V gene: TRBV20-1; CDR3 protein: CSARSRGILRGEQFF; CDR3 DNA: TGCAGTGCTAGAAGTCGGGGGATCCTCCGGGGTGAGCAGTTCTTC
CDR3 length: 17; J gene: TRBJ1-4; D gene: TRBD1; clone size: NA; V gene: TRBV5-1; CDR3 protein: CASSYAVTGGQGEKLFF; CDR3 DNA: TGCGCCAGCAGCTATGCCGTTACAGGGGGCCAGGGTGAAAAACTGTTTTTT
CDR3 length: 14; J gene: TRBJ1-2; D gene: NA; clone size: few; V gene: TRBV13; CDR3 protein: CASSKDTLTYGYTF; CDR3 DNA: TGTGCCAGCAGCAAGGACACCCTCACCTATGGCTACACCTTC
CDR3 length: 14; J gene: TRBJ2-1; D gene: NA; clone size: NA; V gene: TRBV10-2; CDR3 protein: CASTVASVYNEQFF; CDR3 DNA: TGCGCCAGCACCGTCGCTAGCGTATACAATGAGCAGTTCTTC
CDR3 length: 13; J gene: TRBJ2-7; D gene: NA; clone size: NA; V gene: TRBV2; CDR3 protein: CAPAGSYTGEQYF; CDR3 DNA: TGTGCCCCTGCGGGTTCCTACACAGGCGAGCAGTACTTC
CDR3 length: 14; J gene: TRBJ2-5; D gene: TRBD1; clone size: NA; V gene: TRBV29-1; CDR3 protein: CSVGQGVSSETQYF; CDR3 DNA: TGCAGCGTCGGACAGGGGGTTTCGAGTGAGACCCAGTACTTC
CDR3 length: 13; J gene: TRBJ2-1; D gene: TRBD2; clone size: NA; V gene: TRBV6-5; CDR3 protein: CASAGTSVREQFF; CDR3 DNA: TGTGCCAGCGCCGGGACTAGCGTCCGCGAGCAGTTCTTC
CDR3 length: 16; J gene: TRBJ1-2; D gene: TRBD1; clone size: few; V gene: TRBV25-1; CDR3 protein: CASSDPGTGNNYGYTF; CDR3 DNA: TGTGCCAGCAGTGATCCCGGGACAGGGAACAACTATGGCTACACCTTC
CDR3 length: 12; J gene: TRBJ2-7; D gene: NA; clone size: NA; V gene: TRBV20-1; CDR3 protein: CSGRESSYEQYF; CDR3 DNA: TGCAGTGGGAGGGAGAGCTCCTACGAGCAGTACTTC
CDR3 length: 11; J gene: TRBJ2-4; D gene: NA; clone size: many; V gene: TRBV30; CDR3 protein: CASSLGNIQYF; CDR3 DNA: TGTGCCTCCTCACTCGGAAACATTCAGTACTTC
CDR3 length: 14; J gene: TRBJ2-7; D gene: TRBD2; clone size: NA; V gene: TRBV20-1; CDR3 protein: CSASFSGSLLEQYF; CDR3 DNA: TGCAGTGCTAGTTTTAGCGGGAGTCTCCTCGAGCAGTACTTC
CDR3 length: 14; J gene: TRBJ1-2; D gene: NA; clone size: NA; V gene: TRBV15; CDR3 protein: CATSREREYYGYTF; CDR3 DNA: TGTGCCACCAGCAGAGAGAGGGAGTACTATGGCTACACCTTC
CDR3 length: 18; J gene: TRBJ2-4; D gene: TRBD2; clone size: NA; V gene: TRBV4-1; CDR3 protein: CASRYRLAGAGTKNIQYF; CDR3 DNA: TGCGCCAGCAGATACCGACTAGCGGGAGCGGGAACCAAAAACATTCAGTACTTC
CDR3 length: 13; J gene: TRBJ2-1; D gene: TRBD2; clone size: NA; V gene: TRBV29-1; CDR3 protein: CSVQRESYNEQFF; CDR3 DNA: TGCAGCGTTCAGCGGGAGTCCTACAATGAGCAGTTCTTC
CDR3 length: 12; J gene: TRBJ2-7; D gene: NA; clone size: NA; V gene: TRBV7-9; CDR3 protein: CASSQGIGEQYF; CDR3 DNA: TGTGCCAGCTCACAGGGAATTGGCGAGCAGTACTTC
CDR3 length: 15; J gene: TRBJ2-7; D gene: TRBD1; clone size: NA; V gene: TRBV4-3; CDR3 protein: CASSQNEGAIYEQYF; CDR3 DNA: TGCGCCAGCAGCCAAAACGAGGGGGCAATCTACGAGCAGTACTTC
CDR3 length: 14; J gene: TRBJ2-3; D gene: TRBD2; clone size: NA; V gene: TRBV7-9; CDR3 protein: CASSSRGEADTQYF; CDR3 DNA: TGTGCCAGCAGCTCCCGGGGGGAGGCAGATACGCAGTATTTT
CDR3 length: 14; J gene: TRBJ2-3; D gene: NA; clone size: NA; V gene: TRBV6-5; CDR3 protein: CASSSRGGGDTQYF; CDR3 DNA: TGTGCCAGCAGTTCTCGAGGGGGAGGAGATACGCAGTATTTT
CDR3 length: 16; J gene: TRBJ2-6; D gene: NA; clone size: NA; V gene: TRBV4-1; CDR3 protein: CASSVYAGAGANVLTF; CDR3 DNA: TGCGCCAGCTCTGTTTATGCGGGCGCTGGGGCCAACGTCCTGACTTTC
CDR3 length: 13; J gene: TRBJ1-2; D gene: NA; clone size: NA; V gene: TRBV20-1; CDR3 protein: CSAREILNYGYTF; CDR3 DNA: TGCAGTGCTCGCGAGATCCTTAACTATGGCTACACCTTC
CDR3 length: 14; J gene: TRBJ2-7; D gene: NA; clone size: NA; V gene: TRBV6-5; CDR3 protein: CASSYGGGTYEQYF; CDR3 DNA: TGTGCCAGCAGTTACGGCGGGGGCACCTACGAGCAGTACTTC
CDR3 length: 14; J gene: TRBJ1-1; D gene: NA; clone size: NA; V gene: TRBV20-1; CDR3 protein: CSARVPDGNTEAFF; CDR3 DNA: TGCAGTGCTAGAGTTCCGGACGGGAACACTGAAGCTTTCTTT
CDR3 length: 15; J gene: TRBJ2-7; D gene: TRBD2; clone size: NA; V gene: TRBV28; CDR3 protein: CASSPASGGIYEQYF; CDR3 DNA: TGTGCCAGCAGTCCAGCTAGCGGGGGGATATACGAGCAGTACTTC
CDR3 length: 16; J gene: TRBJ2-1; D gene: TRBD2; clone size: NA; V gene: TRBV3-1; CDR3 protein: CASSQALGGSYNEQFF; CDR3 DNA: TGTGCCAGCAGCCAAGCCCTGGGGGGGTCTTACAATGAGCAGTTCTTC
CDR3 length: 13; J gene: TRBJ2-1; D gene: TRBD2; clone size: NA; V gene: TRBV4-1; CDR3 protein: CASGGDAYNEQFF; CDR3 DNA: TGCGCCTCCGGGGGGGACGCCTACAATGAGCAGTTCTTC
CDR3 length: 17; J gene: TRBJ2-7; D gene: NA; clone size: NA; V gene: TRBV27; CDR3 protein: CASSLSVGGRIAYEQYF; CDR3 DNA: TGTGCCAGCAGTTTATCGGTGGGGGGCAGGATTGCCTACGAGCAGTACTTC
CDR3 length: 16; J gene: TRBJ2-1; D gene: TRBD2; clone size: NA; V gene: TRBV7-6; CDR3 protein: CASSLALAGTYNEQFF; CDR3 DNA: TGTGCCAGCAGCTTAGCGCTAGCGGGGACCTACAATGAGCAGTTCTTC
CDR3 length: 13; J gene: TRBJ2-7; D gene: TRBD1; clone size: many; V gene: TRBV6-1; CDR3 protein: CASKRGRGSEQYF; CDR3 DNA: TGTGCCAGCAAAAGGGGGCGCGGATCCGAGCAGTACTTC
CDR3 length: 16; J gene: TRBJ2-5; D gene: NA; clone size: NA; V gene: TRBV20-1; CDR3 protein: CSARGASSGTQETQYF; CDR3 DNA: TGCAGTGCTAGAGGGGCGTCCAGCGGGACACAAGAGACCCAGTACTTC